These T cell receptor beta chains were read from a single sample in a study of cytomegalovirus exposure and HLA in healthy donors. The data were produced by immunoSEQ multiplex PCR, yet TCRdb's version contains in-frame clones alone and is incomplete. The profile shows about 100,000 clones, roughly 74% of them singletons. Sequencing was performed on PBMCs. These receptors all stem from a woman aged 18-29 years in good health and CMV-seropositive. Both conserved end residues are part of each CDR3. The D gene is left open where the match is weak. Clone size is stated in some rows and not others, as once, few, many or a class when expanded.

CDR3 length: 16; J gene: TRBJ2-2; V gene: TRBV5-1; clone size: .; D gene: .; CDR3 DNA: TGCGCCAGCAGCTTGTCCTTGGACAGAAACACCGGGGAGCTGTTTTTT; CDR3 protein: CASSLSLDRNTGELFF
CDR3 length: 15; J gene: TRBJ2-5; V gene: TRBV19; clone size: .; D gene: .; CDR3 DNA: TGTGCCAGTAGTAGTTCGCCAGGGAAGGTAGAGACCCAGTACTTC; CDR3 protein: CASSSSPGKVETQYF
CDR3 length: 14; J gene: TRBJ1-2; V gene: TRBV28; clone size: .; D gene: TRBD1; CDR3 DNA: TGTGCCAGCAGTCCTCGGGACAGAAGGGGTGGCTACACCTTC; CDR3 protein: CASSPRDRRGGYTF
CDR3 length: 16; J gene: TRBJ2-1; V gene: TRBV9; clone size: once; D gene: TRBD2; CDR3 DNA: TGTGCCAGCAGCGTAGTTCCTATGAGCGGGGTAAATGAGCAGTTCTTC; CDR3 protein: CASSVVPMSGVNEQFF
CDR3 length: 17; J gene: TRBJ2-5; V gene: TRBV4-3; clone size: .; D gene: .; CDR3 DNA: TGCGCCAGCAGCCGCACCCCGGGCGAGGGGACACAAGAGACCCAGTACTTC; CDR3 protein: CASSRTPGEGTQETQYF
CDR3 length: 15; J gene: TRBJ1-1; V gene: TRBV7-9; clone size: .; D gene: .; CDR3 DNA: TGTGCCAGCAGCTACTCGGACTGGGGGGACACTGAAGCTTTCTTT; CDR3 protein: CASSYSDWGDTEAFF
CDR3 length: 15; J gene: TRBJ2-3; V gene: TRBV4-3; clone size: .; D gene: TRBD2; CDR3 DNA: TGCGCCAGCAGCCAAGATTATCTAGCGGGGGATACGCAGTATTTT; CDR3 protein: CASSQDYLAGDTQYF
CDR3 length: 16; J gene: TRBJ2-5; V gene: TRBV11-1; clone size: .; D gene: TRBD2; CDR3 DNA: TGTGCCAGCAGCGCCGGGACTAGCGGGGGTCTAGAGACCCAGTACTTC; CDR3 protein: CASSAGTSGGLETQYF
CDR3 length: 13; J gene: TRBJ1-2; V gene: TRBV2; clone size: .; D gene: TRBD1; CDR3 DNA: TGTGCCAGCGGGACAGTCTCTAACTATGGCTACACCTTC; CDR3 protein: CASGTVSNYGYTF
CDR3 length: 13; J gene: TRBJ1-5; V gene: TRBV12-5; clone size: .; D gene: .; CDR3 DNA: TGTGCTAGTGGTAGACGGGGCAATCAGCCCCAGCATTTT; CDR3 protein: CASGRRGNQPQHF
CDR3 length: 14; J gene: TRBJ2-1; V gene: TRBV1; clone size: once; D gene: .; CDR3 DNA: TGCACCAGCAGCCTCATAGGTTTGGGCGATGAGCAGTTCTTC; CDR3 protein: CTSSLIGLGDEQFF
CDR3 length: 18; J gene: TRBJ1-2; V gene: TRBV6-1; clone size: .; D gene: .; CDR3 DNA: TGTGCCAGCAGTGAAGCGTCGTTTGGCAGCCCGGGCGGGTATGGCTACACCTTC; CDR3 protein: CASSEASFGSPGGYGYTF
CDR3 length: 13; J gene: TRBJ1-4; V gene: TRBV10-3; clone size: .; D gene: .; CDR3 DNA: TGTGCCATCAGTGACGATGGAGGCCGAAAACTGTTTTTT; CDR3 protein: CAISDDGGRKLFF
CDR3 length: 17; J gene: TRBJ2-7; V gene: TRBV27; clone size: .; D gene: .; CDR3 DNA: TGTGCCAGCAGTTTATCTGCCCGCAGGCGAGCACCCTACGAGCAGTACTTC; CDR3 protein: CASSLSARRRAPYEQYF